A selection of T cell receptor beta chains follows, all from one sample in a study of CD8 T cells in ankylosing spondylitis. TCRdb processed the 5' RACE reads anew with MiXCR; each CDR3 protein has one entry. There are some 800,000 distinct CDR3 sequences in the sample; roughly 12% occur only once, and approximately 0.51% lies in the top ten. The sequenced material came from blood, either unsorted or a sorted T cell fraction (not recorded which). The receptors were sampled from a male donor with ankylosing spondylitis. Each CDR3 is given with its conserved first and last residue. Each record gives: V gene, D gene, clone size, J gene, CDR3 DNA, CDR3 protein. The D gene is left open where the match is weak. For some rows the clone size is stated as once, few or many, or as a class when expanded; others skip it.

v_gene: TRBV5-4
d_gene: .
abundance: .
j_gene: TRBJ2-1
CDR3nt: TGTGCCAGCAGCCTACGAGGCCCCCATCGCAATGAGCAGTTCTTC
CDR3aa: CASSLRGPHRNEQFF

v_gene: TRBV27
d_gene: TRBD2
abundance: .
j_gene: TRBJ2-1
CDR3nt: TGTGCCAGCAGTGTTAGCGGGAGCATAAGAGACAATGAGCAGTTCTTC
CDR3aa: CASSVSGSIRDNEQFF

v_gene: TRBV7-6
d_gene: TRBD2
abundance: many
j_gene: TRBJ2-1
CDR3nt: TGTGCCAGCAGCTTAGGGTCTAGCGGGGCCTCCTACAATGAGCAGTTCTTC
CDR3aa: CASSLGSSGASYNEQFF

v_gene: TRBV12-3/TRBV12-4
d_gene: TRBD1
abundance: few
j_gene: TRBJ1-4
CDR3nt: TGTGCCAGCAGTCCCGACAGGGCACTTGAAAAACTGTTTTTT
CDR3aa: CASSPDRALEKLFF

v_gene: TRBV7-4
d_gene: .
abundance: few
j_gene: TRBJ2-5
CDR3nt: TGTGCCAGCAGCTTTAACTCGGTAGAGCAAGAGACCCAGTACTTC
CDR3aa: CASSFNSVEQETQYF

v_gene: TRBV28
d_gene: .
abundance: many
j_gene: TRBJ2-7
CDR3nt: TGTGCCAGCAGTTCTGCCACTGGAGGGAACTACGAGCAGTACTTC
CDR3aa: CASSSATGGNYEQYF

v_gene: TRBV18
d_gene: .
abundance: .
j_gene: TRBJ2-3
CDR3nt: TGTGCCAGCTCATCGGGTTTGATGGATACGCAGTATTTT
CDR3aa: CASSSGLMDTQYF

v_gene: TRBV4-2
d_gene: .
abundance: .
j_gene: TRBJ1-6
CDR3nt: TGTGCCAGCAGCCAAGATGGAGCCAGGGAGGTTTCACCCCTCCACTTT
CDR3aa: CASSQDGAREVSPLHF

v_gene: TRBV6-2/TRBV6-3
d_gene: .
abundance: few
j_gene: TRBJ1-1
CDR3nt: TGTGCCAGCACTGACGCCTCAGGGGTCGCGCCCATGAACACTGAAGCTTTCTTT
CDR3aa: CASTDASGVAPMNTEAFF

v_gene: TRBV4-2
d_gene: TRBD1
abundance: few
j_gene: TRBJ2-2
CDR3nt: TGTGCCAGCAGCCAAGTTGGGCAGGGGGATAACACCGGGGAGCTGTTTTTT
CDR3aa: CASSQVGQGDNTGELFF

v_gene: TRBV5-1
d_gene: .
abundance: many
j_gene: TRBJ2-1
CDR3nt: TGCGCCAGCAGCTTGGAAAGGCAATCGGGTGAGCAGTTCTTC
CDR3aa: CASSLERQSGEQFF

v_gene: TRBV20-1
d_gene: .
abundance: .
j_gene: TRBJ2-1
CDR3nt: TGCAGTGCCCCGGGCCTGGCCAATGAGCAGTTCTTC
CDR3aa: CSAPGLANEQFF

v_gene: TRBV11-2
d_gene: .
abundance: .
j_gene: TRBJ1-4
CDR3nt: TGTGCCAGCAGCCCTACTGGCCGTCCGGGTGAAAAACTGTTTTTT
CDR3aa: CASSPTGRPGEKLFF

v_gene: TRBV7-2
d_gene: TRBD1
abundance: .
j_gene: TRBJ1-4
CDR3nt: TGTGCCAGCAGCCAATACACAGGGGGTTACGAAAAACTGTTTTTT
CDR3aa: CASSQYTGGYEKLFF

v_gene: TRBV3-1
d_gene: .
abundance: .
j_gene: TRBJ1-5
CDR3nt: TGTGCCAGCAGCCCAAGGGAGGGTAGCAATCAGCCCCAGCATTTT
CDR3aa: CASSPREGSNQPQHF

v_gene: TRBV5-1
d_gene: .
abundance: few
j_gene: TRBJ1-2
CDR3nt: TGCGCCAGCAGTGTAAGAGACAGCTCGGAGGGCTACACCTTC
CDR3aa: CASSVRDSSEGYTF

v_gene: TRBV5-1
d_gene: TRBD1
abundance: many
j_gene: TRBJ1-1
CDR3nt: TGCGCCAGCAGCTCGATGGGACAGGCGATAGAAGCTTTCTTT
CDR3aa: CASSSMGQAIEAFF

v_gene: TRBV7-9
d_gene: .
abundance: .
j_gene: TRBJ2-5
CDR3nt: TGTGCCAGCAGCTTAGCCGGGTCTGGCGGAAGGGGAGAGACCCAGTACTTC
CDR3aa: CASSLAGSGGRGETQYF

v_gene: TRBV13
d_gene: TRBD1
abundance: .
j_gene: TRBJ2-2
CDR3nt: TGTGCCAGCAGCTTCAGGACAGGGGCCACCGGGGAGCTGTTTTTT
CDR3aa: CASSFRTGATGELFF

v_gene: TRBV7-2
d_gene: TRBD1
abundance: many
j_gene: TRBJ2-7
CDR3nt: TGTGCCAGCAGCTTAAGTATAGGGACAGGGGGCCACGAGCAGTACTTC
CDR3aa: CASSLSIGTGGHEQYF

v_gene: TRBV12-3/TRBV12-4
d_gene: .
abundance: .
j_gene: TRBJ2-5
CDR3nt: TGTGCCAGCAGTCATCTAGATTTGGCGGAGACCCAGTACTTC
CDR3aa: CASSHLDLAETQYF

v_gene: TRBV12-3/TRBV12-4
d_gene: TRBD2
abundance: many
j_gene: TRBJ2-7
CDR3nt: TGTGCCAGCAGTTCTCCGGGACTAGCGGGAGTCGAGCAGTACTTC
CDR3aa: CASSSPGLAGVEQYF

v_gene: TRBV4-3
d_gene: .
abundance: .
j_gene: TRBJ1-2
CDR3nt: TGCGCCAGCAGCCAAGGAAGGGAAGGCTATGGCTACACCTTC
CDR3aa: CASSQGREGYGYTF

v_gene: TRBV29-1
d_gene: .
abundance: few
j_gene: TRBJ2-6
CDR3nt: TGCAGCGCCGATTTTACTTCTGGGGCCAACGTCCTGACTTTC
CDR3aa: CSADFTSGANVLTF

v_gene: TRBV27
d_gene: .
abundance: .
j_gene: TRBJ2-5
CDR3nt: TGTGCCGCGGGGCAGGGGAGTCGCGCAGAGACCCAGTACTTC
CDR3aa: CAAGQGSRAETQYF

v_gene: TRBV3-1
d_gene: .
abundance: .
j_gene: TRBJ2-7
CDR3nt: TGTGCCAGCAGCCAAGGCAGGGAGGCCGTCGAGCAGTACTTC
CDR3aa: CASSQGREAVEQYF

v_gene: TRBV20-1
d_gene: .
abundance: many
j_gene: TRBJ2-3
CDR3nt: TGCAGTGCTAGTGAGCGGGTCGGCACAGATACGCAGTATTTT
CDR3aa: CSASERVGTDTQYF

v_gene: TRBV10-3
d_gene: TRBD1
abundance: .
j_gene: TRBJ1-4
CDR3nt: TGTGCCATCAGTGACCCCGTCAGGGGGAACACTGAAAAACTGTTTTTT
CDR3aa: CAISDPVRGNTEKLFF

v_gene: TRBV15
d_gene: .
abundance: .
j_gene: TRBJ1-6
CDR3nt: TGTGCCACCAGCAGCCTCGGGGGGGCAATCAATTCACCCCTCCACTTT
CDR3aa: CATSSLGGAINSPLHF

v_gene: TRBV29-1
d_gene: TRBD2
abundance: few
j_gene: TRBJ2-1
CDR3nt: TGCAGCGTTGAAGGCTTTGGTGGCGGGAGCTCCTACAATGAGCAGTTCTTC
CDR3aa: CSVEGFGGGSSYNEQFF

v_gene: TRBV18
d_gene: .
abundance: .
j_gene: TRBJ2-3
CDR3nt: TGTGCCAGCTCGGTAGACTCACATATTTTGGATACGCAGTATTTT
CDR3aa: CASSVDSHILDTQYF

v_gene: TRBV20-1
d_gene: TRBD1
abundance: .
j_gene: TRBJ2-3
CDR3nt: TGCAGTGCTAGGTTGCAGGGGGCAGATACGCAGTATTTT
CDR3aa: CSARLQGADTQYF

v_gene: TRBV5-6
d_gene: .
abundance: few
j_gene: TRBJ1-4
CDR3nt: TGTGCCAGCAGCTTAAACCGGGGTGTATATACAACTAATGAAAAACTGTTTTTT
CDR3aa: CASSLNRGVYTTNEKLFF

v_gene: TRBV6-1
d_gene: .
abundance: .
j_gene: TRBJ2-1
CDR3nt: TGTGCCAGCACAAAATCAGGGATCGATGAGCAGTTCTTC
CDR3aa: CASTKSGIDEQFF

v_gene: TRBV10-1
d_gene: TRBD1
abundance: .
j_gene: TRBJ2-7
CDR3nt: TGCGCCAGCGCCCGGGACAGGGAGGCCCACGAGCAGTACTTC
CDR3aa: CASARDREAHEQYF

v_gene: TRBV20-1
d_gene: TRBD2
abundance: few
j_gene: TRBJ2-7
CDR3nt: TGCAGTGCTACTCTAGCGGGGCCCTACGAGCAGTACTTC
CDR3aa: CSATLAGPYEQYF

v_gene: TRBV5-1
d_gene: TRBD2
abundance: .
j_gene: TRBJ2-7
CDR3nt: TGCGCCAGCAGGTTTGGACTAGCGGTAACCTACGAGCAGTACTTC
CDR3aa: CASRFGLAVTYEQYF

v_gene: TRBV20-1
d_gene: .
abundance: many
j_gene: TRBJ1-5
CDR3nt: TGCAGTGCTAGTGGCCCACAAAATCAGCCCCAGCATTTT
CDR3aa: CSASGPQNQPQHF

v_gene: TRBV6-5
d_gene: .
abundance: many
j_gene: TRBJ1-4
CDR3nt: TGTGCCAGCAGTTACGTGGGCGGGGAAAAACTGTTTTTT
CDR3aa: CASSYVGGEKLFF

v_gene: TRBV24-1
d_gene: TRBD2
abundance: few
j_gene: TRBJ2-1
CDR3nt: TGTGCCACCAGTGACCCCCTAGCGGGGGTTTACAATGAGCAGTTCTTC
CDR3aa: CATSDPLAGVYNEQFF

v_gene: TRBV18
d_gene: .
abundance: .
j_gene: TRBJ2-6
CDR3nt: TGTGCCAGCTCACCGACGGCCGTCTCAGGGGCCAACGTCCTGACTTTC
CDR3aa: CASSPTAVSGANVLTF

v_gene: TRBV27
d_gene: .
abundance: .
j_gene: TRBJ2-1
CDR3nt: TGTGCCAGCGGGGACGCCTACAATGAGCAGTTCTTC
CDR3aa: CASGDAYNEQFF